This T cell receptor beta chain was sequenced for a study of neurological immune-mediated disorders. This sample's time point: longitudinal time-point 3. From 2 million PBMCs stored at -80 C, the unsorted libraries were generated. The table lists this clonotype with many counts. The cDNA was generated by 5'RACE with 10-nucleotide random UMIs. One entry per CDR3 protein, called by TCRdb with MiXCR from the 5' RACE reads. The table lists about 50,000 distinct CDR3 sequences, roughly 8% of them singletons, with 1.5% to 2% in the top ten. The receptor was isolated from a woman in her 40s in good health. The sample comprised PBMCs.

CDR3 residues: CASSVRRGQFF. The CDR3 coding sequence is TGTGCCAGCAGCGTTAGGAGGGGGCAGTTCTTC. V usage is TRBV5-6 and J usage is TRBJ2-1; D is perhaps TRBD2 (6 bases). CDR3 length equals 11 residues. The germline V gene encodes CDR1 SGHDT and CDR2 YYEEEE. V was clipped by 4 bases and J by 12 bases, with 11 bases between them.